This T cell receptor (beta chain) originates from a study of T cell responses to AZD1222 COVID-19 vaccine. Note on this clone: Its antigen is still unknown.

Some clones are missing from TCRdb's copy, which holds only in-frame ones; the method was immunoSEQ multiplex PCR. The sample has about 130,000 clones; 90% are singletons. Per germline, CDR1 SEHNR and CDR2 FQNEAQ (reference sequence). The ends lost 7 bases at V and 0 bases at J; junction bases unmatched: 3. The CDR3 contains 13 residues. Study-wide results and caveats: Possibly, clonal diversity was underestimated; donors were largely white British and included more females. In all cases, repertoires were sampled only after the peak T cell response. Seropositive status at baseline applied to only a handful of AZD1222 recipients.

The TCR originated in an adult in good health. V gene TRBV7-9 combines with J gene TRBJ2-7; 7 nucleotides agree with TRBD1. Material: peripheral blood, obtained on day 0 of AZD1222 vaccination. This chain's CDR3 is CASMTGRSYEQYF. The CDR3 coding sequence is TGTGCCAGCATGACAGGGCGCTCCTACGAGCAGTACTTC. Together with reference TRBV7-9 and TRBJ2-7, the CDR3 gives the full variable domain: DTGVSQNPRHKITKRGQNVTFRCDPISEHNRLYWYRQTLGQGPEFLTYFQNEAQLEKSRLLSDRFSAERPKGSFSTLEIQRTEQGDSAMYLCASMTGRSYEQYFGPGTRLTVT.